The present T cell receptor (beta chain) was sequenced within a study of T cell changes during pregnancy in multiple sclerosis. Some clones are missing from TCRdb's copy, which holds only in-frame ones; the method was immunoSEQ multiplex PCR. The table lists 50,000 or so clones, just under 95% of them singletons. This clone was picked up a small number of times. A junction boundary mismatches the germline segment, possibly from a read error. The length of the CDR3 is 11 residues. Germline V gives CDR1 SGDLS, CDR2 YYNGEE. The chain links TRBV9 to TRBJ1-1, with TRBD1 matching over 7 bases. The sequence was collected from a female donor with multiple sclerosis, enrolled in a pregnancy study. Sequences were derived from CD8+ T cells from peripheral blood mononuclear cells, sampled in the first trimester of pregnancy. The CDR3 reads CASSPGGQGSF. In nucleotides, the CDR3 is TGTGCCAGCAGCCCAGGGGGGCAGGGGAGCTTT.